The entry below gives a single TCR beta chain sequence along with its context. Its specificity is unknown. The sample belongs to a study of OX40 agonist ivuxolimab in advanced cancers. Study details: Therapy given before enrollment (anti-PD-1, anti-PD-L1 or anti-CTLA-4) was allowed, and over 35% had some.

The study's findings and limits: CD8+ T cells averaged more expanded clones than CD4+. Among expanded peripheral T cells, antigen specificity went undetermined.

The method was immunoSEQ multiplex PCR; TCRdb's version includes in-frame clones alone and lacks a portion of them. Of under 85,000 clones in the sample, around 82% were seen once. CDR3 length: 15 residues. From germline, CDR1 is SGHRS and CDR2 YFSETQ. The trim removed 5 bases at V and 7 bases at J, leaving 11 bases unmatched. The gene calls are TRBV5-1 and TRBJ2-7; TRBD2 agrees at 11 bases. The receptor was isolated from an adult with an advanced solid tumor such as melanoma, head and neck, liver or kidney cancer. Sequenced here: CD4+ or CD8+ T cells sorted from blood, sampled in a trial of the OX40 agonist ivuxolimab. CDR3 loop: CASSPGIAGGPEQYF. CDR3 DNA: TGCGCCAGCAGTCCGGGGATAGCGGGAGGGCCGGAGCAGTACTTC.